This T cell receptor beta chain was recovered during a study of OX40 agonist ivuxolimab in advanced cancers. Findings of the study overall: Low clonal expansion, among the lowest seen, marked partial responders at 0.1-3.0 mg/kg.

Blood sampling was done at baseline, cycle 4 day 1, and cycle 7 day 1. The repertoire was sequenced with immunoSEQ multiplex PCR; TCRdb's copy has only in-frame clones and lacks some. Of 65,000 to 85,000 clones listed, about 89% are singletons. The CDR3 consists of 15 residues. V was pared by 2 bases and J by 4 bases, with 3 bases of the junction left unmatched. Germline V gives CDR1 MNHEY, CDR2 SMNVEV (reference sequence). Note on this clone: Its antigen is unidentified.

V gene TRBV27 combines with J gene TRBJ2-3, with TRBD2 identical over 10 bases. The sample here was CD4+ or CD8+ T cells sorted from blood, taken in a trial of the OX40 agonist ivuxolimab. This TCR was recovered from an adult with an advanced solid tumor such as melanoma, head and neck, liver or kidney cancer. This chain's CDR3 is CASSLLAGDADTQYF. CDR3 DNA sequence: TGTGCCAGCAGTTTACTAGCGGGAGATGCAGATACGCAGTATTTT.